The clone carrying this T cell receptor (beta chain) was seen repeatedly, ten times or more. The antigen is unknown. This entry comes from a study of T cell repertoires in cytomegalovirus infection. TCRdb processed the reads anew with MiXCR; each CDR3 protein has one entry. The sample holds about 920,000 distinct CDR3 sequences, less than 35% seen once. Sequences were derived from cultured CD8+ T cells from PBMCs, sampled from culture after CMV antigen stimulation. The TCR comes from a human donor in good health (CMV status not recorded). Some clones in this sample may be carry-over from other donors' samples.

The CDR3: CASSEDLGQPNTEAFF. For the CDR3, the DNA is TGTGCCAGCAGTGAAGACCTAGGACAGCCGAACACTGAAGCTTTCTTT. The chain is built from TRBV6-1 and TRBJ1-1; maybe TRBD1 (6 bases). The CDR3 runs 16 residues. Germline CDR1 is MNHNS and CDR2 is SASEGT. The ends were cut back, 1 base at V and 1 base at J, with 13 bases in the middle.